This entry lists 5 T cell receptor beta chains sequenced from one sample in a study of blood T cell repertoires in COVID-19 (dated by TCRdb to 2018 to 2020). Library prep was done by the immunoSEQ multiplex PCR assay. The clones in this table, taken by TCRdb from immuneACCESS, are in-frame only. Not every clone is retained; where verified, under half of the shortfall comes from an unresolved V gene, and the cause of the rest is unknown. The sample records 250,000 to 350,000 clones, 90% to 95% of which are singletons. Jointly, the top ten make up 2% to 2.5% of the sample. Sequencing was carried out using peripheral blood. The source of these receptors is a woman aged 30 to 39 with COVID-19, enrolled during active disease.

This chain connects TRBV11-2 to TRBJ2-1; TRBD2 matches 10 bases. The CDR3 loop spans 16 amino acids. The germline V gene encodes CDR1 SGHAT and CDR2 FQNNGV. The trim removed 2 bases at V and 7 bases at J, leaving 8 bases unmatched. CDR3 in amino acids: CASSLSQASGRNEQFF. DNA for the CDR3: TGTGCCAGCAGCTTATCCCAAGCTAGCGGGAGAAATGAGCAGTTCTTC.

V and J are TRBV5-1 and TRBJ2-3, with D tentatively TRBD1 (8 bases). CDR3 length: 16 amino acids. Germline assignment: CDR1 SGHRS and CDR2 YFSETQ. V was trimmed by 7 bases and J by 4 bases, leaving 22 bases between them. The DNA for the CDR3 is TGCGCCAGCCAAAAACCGACAGGGGAGGGAGCAGATACGCAGTATTTT. Protein: CASQKPTGEGADTQYF.

J is TRBJ1-2 and V is TRBV7-3; 9 bases match TRBD1. This CDR3 is built from 17 residues. J gave up 2 bases and V 4 bases, and 11 bases lay outside the gene matches. Germline CDR1 and CDR2: SGHTA and FQGTGA. In DNA, the CDR3 is TGTGCCAGCAGCTCGACCACGGACAGGGGCCGGAACTATGGCTACACCTTC. Its translation is CASSSTTDRGRNYGYTF.

J is TRBJ1-2 and V is TRBV25-1; D unresolved. The CDR3 is 15 amino acids. V was clipped by 1 base and J by 0 bases, with 9 bases between them. The germline gives CDR1 MGHDK, CDR2 SYGVNS. CDR3 sequence (DNA): TGTGCCAGCAGTGAATCAAGAGTCTCTAACTATGGCTACACCTTC. Its protein is CASSESRVSNYGYTF.

The rearrangement uses TRBV19 and TRBJ1-1, with TRBD1 as a possible D gene (6 bases). The CDR3 extends over 13 amino acids. The ends were cut back, 4 bases at V and 2 bases at J, with 8 bases in the middle. Germline V gives CDR1 LNHDA, CDR2 SQIVND (reference sequence). The CDR3 region is CASSRTANTEAFF. DNA for the CDR3: TGTGCCAGTAGTAGGACAGCTAACACTGAAGCTTTCTTT. Variable domain in full (rest from reference TRBV19 and TRBJ1-1): DGGITQSPKYLFRKEGQNVTLSCEQNLNHDAMYWYRQDPGQGLRLIYYSQIVNDFQKGDIAEGYSVSREKKESFPLTVTSAQKNPTAFYLCASSRTANTEAFFGQGTRLTVV.